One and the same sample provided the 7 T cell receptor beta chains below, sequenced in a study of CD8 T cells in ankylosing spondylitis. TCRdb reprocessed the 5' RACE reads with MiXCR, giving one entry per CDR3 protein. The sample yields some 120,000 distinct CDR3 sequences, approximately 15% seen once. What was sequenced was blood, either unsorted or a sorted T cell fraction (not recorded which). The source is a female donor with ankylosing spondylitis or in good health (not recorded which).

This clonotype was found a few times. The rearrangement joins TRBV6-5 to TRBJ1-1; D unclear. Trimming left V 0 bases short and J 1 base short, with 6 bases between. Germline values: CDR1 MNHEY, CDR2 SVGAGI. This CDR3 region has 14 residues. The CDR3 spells CASSYSPGNTEAFF. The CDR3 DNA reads TGTGCCAGCAGTTACTCGCCGGGGAACACTGAAGCTTTCTTT.

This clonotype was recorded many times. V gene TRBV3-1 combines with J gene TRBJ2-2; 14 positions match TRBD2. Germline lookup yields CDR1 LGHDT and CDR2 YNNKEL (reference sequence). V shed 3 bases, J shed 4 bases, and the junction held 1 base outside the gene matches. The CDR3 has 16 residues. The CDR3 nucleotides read TGTGCCAGCAGCCAGGGACTAGCGGGGGTCACCGGGGAGCTGTTTTTT. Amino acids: CASSQGLAGVTGELFF.

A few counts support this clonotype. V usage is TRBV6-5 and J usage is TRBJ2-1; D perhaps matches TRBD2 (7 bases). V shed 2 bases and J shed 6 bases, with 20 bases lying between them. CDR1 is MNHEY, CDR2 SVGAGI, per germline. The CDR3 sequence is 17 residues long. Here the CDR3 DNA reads TGTGCCAGCAGTTACCCTGGGGGAGGGGGTGCTGGCAATGAGCAGTTCTTC. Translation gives CASSYPGGGGAGNEQFF.

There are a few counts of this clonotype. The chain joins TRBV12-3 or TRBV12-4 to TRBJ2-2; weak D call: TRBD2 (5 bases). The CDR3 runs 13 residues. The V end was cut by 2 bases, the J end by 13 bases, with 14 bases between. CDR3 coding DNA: TGTGCCAGCAGTTTATCTTCCCGGGGTGTGCTGTTTTTT. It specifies CASSLSSRGVLFF.

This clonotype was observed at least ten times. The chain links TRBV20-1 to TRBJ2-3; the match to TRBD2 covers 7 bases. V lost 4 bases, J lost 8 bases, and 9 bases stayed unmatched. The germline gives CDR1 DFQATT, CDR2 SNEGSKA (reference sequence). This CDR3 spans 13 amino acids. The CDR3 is CSATGLDLGTQYF. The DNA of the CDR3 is TGCAGTGCTACTGGACTAGACCTGGGTACGCAGTATTTT.

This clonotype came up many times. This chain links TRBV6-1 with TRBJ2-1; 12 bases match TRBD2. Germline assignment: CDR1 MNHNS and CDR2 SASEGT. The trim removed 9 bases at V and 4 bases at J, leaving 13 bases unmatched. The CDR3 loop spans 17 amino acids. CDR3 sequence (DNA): TGTGCCAGGCTAGCGGGGGGGCCGGTTGGGGAATACAATGAGCAGTTCTTC. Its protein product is CARLAGGPVGEYNEQFF.

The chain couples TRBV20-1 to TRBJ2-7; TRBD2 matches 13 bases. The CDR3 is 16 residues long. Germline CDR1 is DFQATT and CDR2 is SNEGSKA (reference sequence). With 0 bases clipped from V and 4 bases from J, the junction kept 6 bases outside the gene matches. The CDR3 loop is CSARDRQTSGGYEQYF. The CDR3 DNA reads TGCAGTGCTAGAGACCGTCAGACTAGCGGGGGGTACGAGCAGTACTTC.